Reported below is one T cell receptor beta chain. In the original analysis: Scientists estimated how many nucleated cells there were by amplifying reference gene primers. Generated by immunoSEQ multiplex PCR, the TCRdb table keeps only in-frame clones and is missing some. D and trimming come from the DNA, and the V and J calls and clone size come from that table. Of roughly 160,000 clones listed, 70% to 90% are singletons. The data stem from a study of blood T cell repertoires in COVID-19. Study overall: Acute and convalescent COVID-19 samples came from the United States, Italy and Spain. Nucleic acid was either cDNA or gDNA, and it came from T cells, B-cell-depleted T cells, or PBMCs.

Source material: peripheral blood. This TCR was sampled from a man aged 50 to 59 with active or convalescent COVID-19.

CDR3 nucleotides: TGTGCCAGCAGTTTTCGGGAGAGTCAGCCCCAGCATTTT. This translates into CASSFRESQPQHF. This chain links TRBV27 with TRBJ1-5; D call uncertain. Germline CDR1 reads MNHEY; CDR2 reads SMNVEV (reference sequence). CDR3 length equals 13 residues. The V end was cut by 3 bases, the J end by 6 bases, with 9 bases between.